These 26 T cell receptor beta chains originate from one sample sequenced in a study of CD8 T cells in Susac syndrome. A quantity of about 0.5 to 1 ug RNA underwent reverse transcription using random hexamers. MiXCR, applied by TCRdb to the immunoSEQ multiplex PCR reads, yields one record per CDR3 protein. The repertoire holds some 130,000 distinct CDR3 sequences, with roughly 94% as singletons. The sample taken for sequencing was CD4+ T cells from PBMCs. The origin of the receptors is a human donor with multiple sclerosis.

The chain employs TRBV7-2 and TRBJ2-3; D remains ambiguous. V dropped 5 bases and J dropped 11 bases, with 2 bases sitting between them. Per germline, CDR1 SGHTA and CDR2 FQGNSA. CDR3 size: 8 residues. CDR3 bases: TGTGCCAGCAGCGAGCAGTATTTT. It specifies CASSEQYF.

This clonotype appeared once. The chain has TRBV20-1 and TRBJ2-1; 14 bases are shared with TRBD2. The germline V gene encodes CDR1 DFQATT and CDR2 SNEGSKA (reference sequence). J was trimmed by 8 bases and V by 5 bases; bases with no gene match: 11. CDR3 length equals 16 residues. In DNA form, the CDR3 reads TGCAGTGCTTCCGGCCGACTAGCGGGAGGGGTGGATGAGCAGTTCTTC. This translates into CSASGRLAGGVDEQFF.

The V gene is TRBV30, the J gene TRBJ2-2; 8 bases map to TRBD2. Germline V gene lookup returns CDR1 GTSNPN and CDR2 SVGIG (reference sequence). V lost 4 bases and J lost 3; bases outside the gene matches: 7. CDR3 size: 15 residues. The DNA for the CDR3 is TGTGCCTGGACTATGCGGGGGGCATACACCGGGGAGCTGTTTTTT. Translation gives CAWTMRGAYTGELFF.

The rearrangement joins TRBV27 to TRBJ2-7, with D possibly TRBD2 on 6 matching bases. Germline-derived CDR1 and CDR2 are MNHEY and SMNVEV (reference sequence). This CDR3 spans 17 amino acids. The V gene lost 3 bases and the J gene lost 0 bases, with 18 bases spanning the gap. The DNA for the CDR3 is TGTGCCAGCAGTTTCGGAGGGGTCCACCTAGCCTCCTACGAGCAGTACTTC. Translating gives CASSFGGVHLASYEQYF.

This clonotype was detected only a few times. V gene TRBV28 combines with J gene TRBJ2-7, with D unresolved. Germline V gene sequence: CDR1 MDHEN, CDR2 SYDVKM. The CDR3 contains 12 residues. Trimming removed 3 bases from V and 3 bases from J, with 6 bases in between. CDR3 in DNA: TGTGCCAGCAGTTTTGGGCGCTACGAGCAGTACTTC. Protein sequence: CASSFGRYEQYF.

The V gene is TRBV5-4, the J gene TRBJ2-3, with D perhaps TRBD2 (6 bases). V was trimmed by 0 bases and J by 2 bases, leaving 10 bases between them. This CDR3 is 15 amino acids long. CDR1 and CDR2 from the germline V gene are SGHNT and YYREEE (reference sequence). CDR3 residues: CASSLGSGYTDTQYF. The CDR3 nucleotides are TGTGCCAGCAGCTTGGGTAGCGGCTACACAGATACGCAGTATTTT.

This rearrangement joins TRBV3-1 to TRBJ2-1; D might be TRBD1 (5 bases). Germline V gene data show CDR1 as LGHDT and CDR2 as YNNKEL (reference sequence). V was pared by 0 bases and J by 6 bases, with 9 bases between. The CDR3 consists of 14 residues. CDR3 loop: CASSQERQTNEQFF. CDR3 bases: TGTGCCAGCAGCCAAGAACGACAGACCAATGAGCAGTTCTTC.

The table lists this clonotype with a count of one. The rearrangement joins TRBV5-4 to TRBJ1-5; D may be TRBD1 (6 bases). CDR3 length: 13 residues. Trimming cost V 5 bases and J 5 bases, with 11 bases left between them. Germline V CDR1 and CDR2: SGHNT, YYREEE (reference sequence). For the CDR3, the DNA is TGTGCCAGCAGTATACAGGGATATCAGCCCCAGCATTTT. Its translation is CASSIQGYQPQHF. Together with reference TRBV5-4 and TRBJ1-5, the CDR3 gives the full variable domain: ETGVTQSPTHLIKTRGQQVTLRCSSQSGHNTVSWYQQALGQGPQFIFQYYREEENGRGNFPPRFSGLQFPNYSSELNVNALELDDSALYLCASSIQGYQPQHFGDGTRLSIL.

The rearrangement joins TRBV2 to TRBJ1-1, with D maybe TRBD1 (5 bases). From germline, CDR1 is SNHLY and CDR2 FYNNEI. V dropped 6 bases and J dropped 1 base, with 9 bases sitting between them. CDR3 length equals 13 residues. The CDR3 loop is CASSPQENTEAFF. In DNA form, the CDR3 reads TGTGCCAGCAGCCCACAGGAGAACACTGAAGCTTTCTTT.

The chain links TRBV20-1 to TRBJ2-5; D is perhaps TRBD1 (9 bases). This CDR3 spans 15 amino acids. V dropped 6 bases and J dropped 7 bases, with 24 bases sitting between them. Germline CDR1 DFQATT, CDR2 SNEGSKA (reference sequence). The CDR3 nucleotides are TGCAGTGCACCGGGGGGGATGGACAGGGGCGGGACCCAGTACTTC. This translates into CSAPGGMDRGGTQYF.

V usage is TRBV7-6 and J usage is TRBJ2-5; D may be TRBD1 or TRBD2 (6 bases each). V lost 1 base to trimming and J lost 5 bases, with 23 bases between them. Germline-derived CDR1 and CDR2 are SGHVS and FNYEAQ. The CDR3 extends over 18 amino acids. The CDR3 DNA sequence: TGTGCCAGCAGCTTAGGTTCCGGGGGCCAACTACGGGCGGAGACCCAGTACTTC. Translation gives CASSLGSGGQLRAETQYF.

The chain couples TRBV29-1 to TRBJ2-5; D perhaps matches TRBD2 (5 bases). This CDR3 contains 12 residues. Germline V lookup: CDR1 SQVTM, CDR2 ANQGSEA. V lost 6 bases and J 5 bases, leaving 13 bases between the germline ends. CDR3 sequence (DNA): TGCAGCGTACGAAAGACGGGGGAGACCCAGTACTTC. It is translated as CSVRKTGETQYF. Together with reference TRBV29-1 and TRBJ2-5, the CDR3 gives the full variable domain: SAVISQKPSRDICQRGTSLTIQCQVDSQVTMMFWYRQQPGQSLTLIATANQGSEATYESGFVIDKFPISRPNLTFSTLTVSNMSPEDSSIYLCSVRKTGETQYFGPGTRLLVL.

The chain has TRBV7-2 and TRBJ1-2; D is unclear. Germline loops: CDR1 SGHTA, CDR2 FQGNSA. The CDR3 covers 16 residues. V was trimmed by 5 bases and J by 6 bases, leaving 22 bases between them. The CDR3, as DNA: TGTGCCAGCAGCCCCCCATCTCCCCGCAGGATGCATGGCTACACCTTC. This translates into CASSPPSPRRMHGYTF.

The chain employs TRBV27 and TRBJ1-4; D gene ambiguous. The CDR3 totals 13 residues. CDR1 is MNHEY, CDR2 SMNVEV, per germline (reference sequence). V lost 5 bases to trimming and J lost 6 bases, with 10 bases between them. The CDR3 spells CASSRREDEKLFF. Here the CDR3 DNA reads TGTGCCAGCAGTCGGAGGGAGGATGAAAAACTGTTTTTT. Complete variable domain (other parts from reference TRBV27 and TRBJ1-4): EAQVTQNPRYLITVTGKKLTVTCSQNMNHEYMSWYRQDPGLGLRQIYYSMNVEVTDKGDVPEGYKVSRKEKRNFPLILESPSPNQTSLYFCASSRREDEKLFFGSGTQLSVL.

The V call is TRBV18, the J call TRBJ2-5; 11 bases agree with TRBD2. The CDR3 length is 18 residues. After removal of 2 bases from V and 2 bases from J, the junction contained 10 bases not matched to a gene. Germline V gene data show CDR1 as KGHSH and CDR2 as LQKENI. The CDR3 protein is CASSPLQTSGAIQETQYF. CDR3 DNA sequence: TGTGCCAGCTCACCATTACAGACTAGCGGGGCGATACAAGAGACCCAGTACTTC. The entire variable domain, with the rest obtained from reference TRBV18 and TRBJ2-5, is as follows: NAGVMQNPRHLVRRRGQEARLRCSPMKGHSHVYWYRQLPEEGLKFMVYLQKENIIDESGMPKERFSAEFPKEGPSILRIQQVVRGDSAAYFCASSPLQTSGAIQETQYFGPGTRLLVL.

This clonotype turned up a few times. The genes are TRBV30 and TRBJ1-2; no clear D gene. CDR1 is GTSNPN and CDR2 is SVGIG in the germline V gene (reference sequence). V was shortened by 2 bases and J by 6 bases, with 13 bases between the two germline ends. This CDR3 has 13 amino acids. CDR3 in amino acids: CAWSPTGVDGYTF. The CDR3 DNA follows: TGTGCCTGGAGTCCAACCGGGGTGGATGGCTACACCTTC.

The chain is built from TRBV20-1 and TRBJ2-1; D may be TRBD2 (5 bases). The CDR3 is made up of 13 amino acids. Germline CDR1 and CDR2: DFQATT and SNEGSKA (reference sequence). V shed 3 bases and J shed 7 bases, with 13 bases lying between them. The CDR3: CSARVSGRNEQFF. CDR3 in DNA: TGCAGTGCTAGGGTCTCGGGGAGAAATGAGCAGTTCTTC.

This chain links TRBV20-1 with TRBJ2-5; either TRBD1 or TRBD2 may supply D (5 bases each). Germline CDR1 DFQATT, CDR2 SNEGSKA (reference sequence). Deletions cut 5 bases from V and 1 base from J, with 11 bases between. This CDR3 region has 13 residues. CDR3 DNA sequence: TGCAGTGCTCCTCCTGGGGGCCAAGAGACCCAGTACTTC. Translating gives CSAPPGGQETQYF.

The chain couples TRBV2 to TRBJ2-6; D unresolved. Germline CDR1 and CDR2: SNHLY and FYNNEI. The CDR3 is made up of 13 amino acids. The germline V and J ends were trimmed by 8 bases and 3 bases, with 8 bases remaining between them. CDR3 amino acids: CASFKLGANVLTF. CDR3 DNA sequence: TGTGCCAGCTTCAAGCTTGGGGCCAACGTCCTGACTTTC.

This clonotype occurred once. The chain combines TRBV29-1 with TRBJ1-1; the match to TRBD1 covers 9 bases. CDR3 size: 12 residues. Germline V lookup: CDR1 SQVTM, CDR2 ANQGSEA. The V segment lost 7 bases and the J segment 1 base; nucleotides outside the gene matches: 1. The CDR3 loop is CSGGQGNTEAFF. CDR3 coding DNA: TGCAGCGGGGGACAGGGGAACACTGAAGCTTTCTTT.

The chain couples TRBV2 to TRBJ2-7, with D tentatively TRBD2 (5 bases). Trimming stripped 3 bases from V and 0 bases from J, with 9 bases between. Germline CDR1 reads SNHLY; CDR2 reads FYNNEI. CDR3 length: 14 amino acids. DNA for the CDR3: TGTGCCAGCAGTGAGAGCGGTCGCTCCTACGAGCAGTACTTC. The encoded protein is CASSESGRSYEQYF.

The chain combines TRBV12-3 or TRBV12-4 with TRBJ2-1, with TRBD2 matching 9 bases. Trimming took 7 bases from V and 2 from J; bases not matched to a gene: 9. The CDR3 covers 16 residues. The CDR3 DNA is TGTGCCAGCATCAAGACTAGCGGAGGGACCTACAATGAGCAGTTCTTC. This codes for CASIKTSGGTYNEQFF.

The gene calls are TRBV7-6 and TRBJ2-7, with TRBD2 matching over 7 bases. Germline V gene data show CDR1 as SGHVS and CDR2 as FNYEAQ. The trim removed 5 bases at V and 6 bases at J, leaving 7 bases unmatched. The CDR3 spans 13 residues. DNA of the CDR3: TGTGCCAGCAGCCTGACCAGGGAGGGCGAGCAGTACTTC. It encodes CASSLTREGEQYF. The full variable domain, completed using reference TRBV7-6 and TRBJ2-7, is GAGVSQSPRYKVTKRGQDVALRCDPISGHVSLYWYRQALGQGPEFLTYFNYEAQQDKSGLPNDRFSAERPEGSISTLTIQRTEQRDSAMYRCASSLTREGEQYFGPGTRLTVT.

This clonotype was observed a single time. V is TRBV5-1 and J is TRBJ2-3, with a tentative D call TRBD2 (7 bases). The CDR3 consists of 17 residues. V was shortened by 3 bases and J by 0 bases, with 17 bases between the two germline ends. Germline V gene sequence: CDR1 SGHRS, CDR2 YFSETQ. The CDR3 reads CASSSYAGAPSTDTQYF. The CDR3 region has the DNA TGCGCCAGCAGCTCCTACGCGGGGGCCCCTAGCACAGATACGCAGTATTTT.

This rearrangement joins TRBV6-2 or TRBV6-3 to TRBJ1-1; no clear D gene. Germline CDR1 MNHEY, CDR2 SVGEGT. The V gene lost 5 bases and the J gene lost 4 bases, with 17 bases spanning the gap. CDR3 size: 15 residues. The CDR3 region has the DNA TGTGCCAGCAGTGGGCTGAGTGAAGGCGGCACTGAAGCTTTCTTT. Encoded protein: CASSGLSEGGTEAFF.

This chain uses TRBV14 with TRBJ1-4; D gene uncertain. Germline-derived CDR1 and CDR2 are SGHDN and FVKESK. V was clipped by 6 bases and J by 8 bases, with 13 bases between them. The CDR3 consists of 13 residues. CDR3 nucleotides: TGTGCCAGCAGACCGGGCCCCGAGGAAAAACTGTTTTTT. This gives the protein CASRPGPEEKLFF.